The clone carrying this T cell receptor beta chain came up once. Antigen unknown. The sample is drawn from a study of T cells after posttransplantation cyclophosphamide. Cells defined as naive were viable CD3+CD4+ or CD3+CD8+ and CCR7+CD45RA+CD45RO-CD95-CD27+CD28+. The V segment lost 4 bases and the J segment 7 bases; nucleotides outside the gene matches: 5. Per germline, CDR1 MNHNY and CDR2 SVGAGI (reference sequence). The CDR3 has 16 amino acids. Study observations and caveats: Later blood repertoires were often dominated by clones from the donor CD8+ memory compartment.

The method was immunoSEQ multiplex PCR; TCRdb's version includes in-frame clones alone and lacks a portion of them. The table lists some 20,000 clones, approximately 97% of them singletons. This sequence originates from a man aged 50 to 59 in good health, CMV-negative, and a related stem cell transplant donor. Sequencing was carried out using naive CD4+ T cells sorted from PBMCs. V is TRBV6-6 and J is TRBJ2-1; 15 bases fit TRBD2. The CDR3 here is CASSFDGTSGRNEQFF. The CDR3 DNA reads as TGTGCCAGCAGTTTTGATGGGACTAGCGGGAGGAATGAGCAGTTCTTC.